The 11 T cell receptor beta chains below were found in one sample sequenced in a study of spatial heterogeneity in lung cancer. General study findings and limits: Tumor mutation counts were tracked by expanded intratumoral alpha and beta TCR counts.

TCRdb itself ran the 5' RACE reads through MiXCR, one entry per CDR3 protein. The sample shows some 5,100 distinct CDR3 sequences, roughly 12% of them seen only once. Time point defined: sample taken at primary tumor resection. These receptors lack a known antigen. Material: lung tumor tissue, obtained at surgery. Receptor source: a female donor with early-stage non-small cell lung cancer.

This clonotype was counted ten times or more. This chain links TRBV30 with TRBJ1-4; a possible D gene is TRBD1 (5 bases). The CDR3 runs 14 residues. The germline V gene encodes CDR1 GTSNPN and CDR2 SVGIG (reference sequence). Trimming cost V 2 bases and J 8 bases, with 15 bases left between them. CDR3 nucleotides: TGTGCCTGGAGTTGGGCAGGGAGGGAAGAAAAACTGTTTTTT. Protein product: CAWSWAGREEKLFF.

This clonotype was counted at least ten times. The chain joins TRBV20-1 to TRBJ2-5; no clear D gene. The CDR3 length is 15 residues. Germline CDR1 and CDR2: DFQATT and SNEGSKA (reference sequence). V shed 0 bases and J shed 7 bases, with 18 bases lying between them. CDR3 residues: CSARDHGVTTRTQYF. The CDR3 nucleotides are TGCAGTGCTAGAGATCATGGGGTTACCACTCGGACCCAGTACTTC.

This clonotype was seen more than once but under ten times. V is TRBV6-2 or TRBV6-3 and J is TRBJ1-5; 9 bases fit TRBD1. Germline V CDR1 and CDR2: MNHEY, SVGEGT. This CDR3 contains 16 residues. With 6 bases clipped from V and 3 bases from J, the junction kept 9 bases outside the gene matches. The CDR3 DNA sequence: TGTGCCAGCAGGACAGGGGGGACACTTTTCAATCAGCCCCAGCATTTT. This encodes CASRTGGTLFNQPQHF.

This clonotype rates as medium-sized. The chain couples TRBV6-6 to TRBJ1-5; no definite D call. CDR1 is MNHNY, CDR2 SVGAGI, per germline (reference sequence). This CDR3 is built from 13 residues. V lost 6 bases to trimming and J lost 5 bases, with 11 bases between them. CDR3 sequence: CASRVQEHQPQHF. The CDR3 DNA reads TGTGCCAGCAGGGTTCAAGAGCATCAGCCCCAGCATTTT.

This clonotype has a handful of counts. The genes are TRBV20-1 and TRBJ2-7; tentative D call: TRBD2 (6 bases). From germline, CDR1 is DFQATT and CDR2 SNEGSKA (reference sequence). Between the trimmed V and J ends, which lost 4 bases and 5 bases, there was a span of 12 bases. The length of the CDR3 is 12 residues. This CDR3 is CSAKSGSNEQYF. The CDR3, as DNA: TGCAGTGCTAAAAGCGGGTCCAACGAGCAGTACTTC.

By share, this clonotype counts as medium-sized (0.01 to 0.1%). The chain joins TRBV27 to TRBJ1-1; D possibly corresponds to TRBD1 (5 bases). This CDR3 contains 15 residues. Trimming removed 1 base at V and 1 base at J, with 10 bases between. The germline CDR1 and CDR2 sequences are MNHEY and SMNVEV (reference sequence). The CDR3 sequence is CASSLLVGGNTEAFF. The CDR3 bases are TGTGCCAGCAGTTTATTAGTTGGGGGGAACACTGAAGCTTTCTTT.

This clonotype has a handful of counts. The gene calls are TRBV5-4 and TRBJ1-1; D is perhaps TRBD1 (6 bases). Per germline, CDR1 SGHNT and CDR2 YYREEE (reference sequence). With 4 bases removed from V and 5 bases from J, the gap between germline ends came to 9 bases. CDR3 length equals 12 residues. The chain's CDR3 is CASSPDSTEAFF. CDR3 nucleotide sequence: TGTGCCAGCAGCCCGGACAGTACTGAAGCTTTCTTT.

This clonotype was counted at least ten times. The CDR3 sequence is CASSSRGDSYNSPLHF. In DNA, the CDR3 is TGTGCCAGCAGCTCACGGGGGGACTCCTATAATTCACCCCTCCACTTT. V usage is TRBV7-2 and J usage is TRBJ1-6, with D perhaps TRBD1 (5 bases). CDR1 SGHTA and CDR2 FQGNSA come from the germline V gene. Between the trimmed V and J ends, which lost 4 bases and 0 bases, there was a span of 10 bases. The CDR3 extends over 16 amino acids. Supplemented by reference TRBV7-2 and TRBJ1-6, the full variable domain reads GAGVSQSPSNKVTEKGKDVELRCDPISGHTALYWYRQSLGQGLEFLIYFQGNSAPDKSGLPSDRFSAERTGGSVSTLTIQRTQQEDSAVYLCASSSRGDSYNSPLHFGNGTRLTVT.

Sample share makes this clonotype medium-sized. The CDR3 does not end in the conserved phenylalanine or tryptophan, so this is likely a read error. V and J are TRBV10-3 and TRBJ2-1; D is unresolved. Trimming removed 5 bases from V and 5 bases from J, with 7 bases in between. The CDR3 extends over 12 amino acids. Germline V gene sequence: CDR1 ENHRY, CDR2 SYGVKD. The CDR3: CAISPANNEQFS. CDR3 nucleotide sequence: TGTGCCATCAGTCCAGCCAACAATGAGCAGTTCTCC.

CDR3: CASSPDSVGGNTIYF. CDR3 nucleotide sequence: TGTGCCAGCAGCCCCGATTCGGTCGGAGGAAACACCATATATTTT. This chain joins TRBV7-8 and TRBJ1-3; D uncertain. Germline V gives CDR1 SGHVS, CDR2 FQNEAQ. This CDR3 contains 15 residues. V was cut by 5 bases and J by 4 bases, with 15 bases left in between.

Relative to its sample, this clonotype is medium-sized. V is TRBV6-5 and J is TRBJ2-5; possibly TRBD2 for D (6 bases). This CDR3 contains 14 residues. V gave up 6 bases and J gave up 4 bases, with 15 bases separating them. CDR1 and CDR2 from the germline V gene are MNHEY and SVGAGI. Written as DNA, the CDR3 is TGTGCCAGCAGCCTTACCCCCGGGGGAGAGACCCAGTACTTC. Amino acid sequence: CASSLTPGGETQYF.